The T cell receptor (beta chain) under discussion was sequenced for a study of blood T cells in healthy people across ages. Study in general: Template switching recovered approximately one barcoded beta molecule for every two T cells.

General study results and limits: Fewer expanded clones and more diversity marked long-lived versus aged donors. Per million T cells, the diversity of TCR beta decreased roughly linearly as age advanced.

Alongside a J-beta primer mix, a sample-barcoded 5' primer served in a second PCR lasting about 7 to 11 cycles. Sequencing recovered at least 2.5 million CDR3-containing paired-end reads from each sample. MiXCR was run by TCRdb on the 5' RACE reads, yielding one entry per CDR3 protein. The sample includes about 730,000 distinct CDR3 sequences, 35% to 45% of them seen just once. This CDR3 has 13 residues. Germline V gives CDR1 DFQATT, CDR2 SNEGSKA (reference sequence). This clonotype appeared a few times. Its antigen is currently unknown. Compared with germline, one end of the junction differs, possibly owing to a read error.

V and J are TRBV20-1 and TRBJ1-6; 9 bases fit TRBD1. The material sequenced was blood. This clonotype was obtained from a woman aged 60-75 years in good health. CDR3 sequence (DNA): TGCAGTGCTCGGGGACAGGGAAATTCACCCCCCCACTTT. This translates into CSARGQGNSPPHF.